Each of the 9 T cell receptor beta chains below was sequenced from the same sample in a study of shared clonotypes between healthy human individuals. CD8 cells classed as naive were CD45RO-negative and positively selected for CCR7, excluding terminally differentiated effector memory CD45RA+ cells. Generated by immunoSEQ multiplex PCR, the TCRdb table keeps only in-frame clones and is missing some. In the table there are hundreds of thousands of clones, about 90% of which are singletons. Sequences were obtained from naive CD8+ T cells sorted from blood. These receptors came from a man aged 25 to 40 in good health.

The J gene is TRBJ1-1, the V gene TRBV11-3; D is unresolved. Germline values: CDR1 SGHNT, CDR2 YENEEA. This CDR3 is 16 amino acids long. V gave up 1 base and J gave up 4 bases, with 16 bases separating them. The CDR3 DNA reads TGTGCCAGCAGCTTAGTTTCATTACGGCCGGGCACTGAAGCTTTCTTT. Protein sequence: CASSLVSLRPGTEAFF.

V usage is TRBV19 and J usage is TRBJ2-1, with TRBD1 matching over 7 bases. The length of the CDR3 is 14 residues. Germline CDR1 and CDR2: LNHDA and SQIVND (reference sequence). V lost 7 bases, J lost 15 bases, and 18 bases stayed unmatched. This CDR3 is CASTPLGTDPHRFF. The CDR3 DNA sequence: TGTGCCAGTACCCCCTTAGGGACAGACCCTCACCGGTTCTTC.

This chain uses TRBV11-3 with TRBJ2-1; D not resolved. Germline V gene data show CDR1 as SGHNT and CDR2 as YENEEA. This CDR3 contains 13 residues. V lost 1 base and J 8 bases, leaving 9 bases between the germline ends. The CDR3 here is CASSLASAYEQFF. In DNA form, the CDR3 reads TGTGCCAGCAGCTTAGCATCCGCGTATGAGCAGTTCTTC. The full variable domain, in which reference TRBV11-3 and TRBJ2-1 provide the parts outside the CDR3, is EAGVVQSPRYKIIEKKQPVAFWCNPISGHNTLYWYLQNLGQGPELLIRYENEEAVDDSQLPKDRFSAERLKGVDSTLKIQPAELGDSAVYLCASSLASAYEQFFGPGTRLTVL.

This chain connects TRBV7-2 to TRBJ2-7; weak D call: TRBD2 (6 bases). The CDR3 has 15 residues. The V gene lost 5 bases and the J gene lost 3 bases, with 17 bases spanning the gap. The germline gives CDR1 SGHTA, CDR2 FQGNSA. CDR3 amino acids: CASSPRLGRDYEQYF. As DNA, the CDR3 is TGTGCCAGCAGCCCCCGACTAGGCCGGGACTACGAGCAGTACTTC.

Written as DNA, the CDR3 is TGTGCCAGTAGCTCTGGGACTAGCGGGGCCAGCTCCTACAATGAGCAGTTCTTC. It encodes CASSSGTSGASSYNEQFF. V and J are TRBV19 and TRBJ2-1; 13 nucleotides align to TRBD2. The CDR3 runs 18 residues. Losses at the gene ends were 6 bases for V and 0 bases for J; bases not matched to a gene: 8. The germline CDR1 and CDR2 sequences are LNHDA and SQIVND (reference sequence).

This clone has just one count. DNA of the CDR3: TGTGCCAGTTTCCAGGACGGGACCTACGAGCAGTACTTC. The encoded protein is CASFQDGTYEQYF. V and J are TRBV28 and TRBJ2-7; tentatively, D is TRBD2 (5 bases). CDR1 and CDR2 (germline): MDHEN, SYDVKM. The CDR3 sequence is 13 residues long. V shed 9 bases and J shed 2 bases, with 14 bases lying between them.

J is TRBJ2-1 and V is TRBV5-1; 7 positions match TRBD1. There are 15 residues in the CDR3. V was pared by 6 bases and J by 7 bases, with 13 bases of the junction left unmatched. Germline loops: CDR1 SGHRS, CDR2 YFSETQ. The DNA of the CDR3 is TGCGCCAGCACCCCCGTAGGGGGCGTTTGGAATGAGCAGTTCTTC. This gives the protein CASTPVGGVWNEQFF.

This chain connects TRBV19 to TRBJ2-2; D remains unclear. The CDR3 contains 11 residues. Germline assignment: CDR1 LNHDA and CDR2 SQIVND (reference sequence). V was trimmed by 8 bases and J by 3 bases, leaving 4 bases between them. The CDR3, as DNA: TGTGCCAGTGTAGACACCGGGGAGCTGTTTTTT. Translating gives CASVDTGELFF. The full variable domain, with the rest looked up from reference TRBV19 and TRBJ2-2, is DGGITQSPKYLFRKEGQNVTLSCEQNLNHDAMYWYRQDPGQGLRLIYYSQIVNDFQKGDIAEGYSVSREKKESFPLTVTSAQKNPTAFYLCASVDTGELFFGEGSRLTVL.

This clone was counted a single time. The genes are TRBV4-3 and TRBJ1-3; D gene unclear. V gave up 4 bases and J gave up 4 bases, with 14 bases separating them. The CDR3 runs 15 residues. Germline CDR1 is LGHNA and CDR2 is YSLEER. The CDR3 sequence: CASSLGSAAGNTIYF. Written as DNA, the CDR3 is TGCGCCAGCAGCCTCGGATCGGCTGCCGGAAACACCATATATTTT.